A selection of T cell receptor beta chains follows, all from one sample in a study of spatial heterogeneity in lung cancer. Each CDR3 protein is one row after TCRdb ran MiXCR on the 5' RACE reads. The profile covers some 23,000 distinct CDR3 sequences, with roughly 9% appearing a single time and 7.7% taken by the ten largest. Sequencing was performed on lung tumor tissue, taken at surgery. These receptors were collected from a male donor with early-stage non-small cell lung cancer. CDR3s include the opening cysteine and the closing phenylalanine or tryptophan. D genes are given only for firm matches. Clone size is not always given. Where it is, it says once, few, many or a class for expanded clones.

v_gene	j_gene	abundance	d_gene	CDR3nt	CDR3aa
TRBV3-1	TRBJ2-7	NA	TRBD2	TGTGCCAGAAACGGGGGGAGTGGCTCGTTTTCCGAGCAGTACTTC	CARNGGSGSFSEQYF
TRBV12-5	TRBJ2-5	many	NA	TGTGCTAGTGGTTCGTCCGGGAAGGGGGAGACCCAGTACTTC	CASGSSGKGETQYF
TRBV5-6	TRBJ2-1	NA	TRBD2	TGTGCCAGCAGCTACGTACTAGCGGGAGTTAACAATGAGCAGTTCTTC	CASSYVLAGVNNEQFF
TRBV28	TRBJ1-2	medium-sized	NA	TGTGCAGCGGGCAGGCTAGCTAACTATGGCTACACCTTC	CAAGRLANYGYTF
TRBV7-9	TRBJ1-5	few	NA	TGTGCCAGCAGCCAGGACAACCAAAATCAGCCCCAGCATTTT	CASSQDNQNQPQHF
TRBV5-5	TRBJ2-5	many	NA	TGTGCCAGCAGCTTGGTCAAGGAGACCCAGTACTTC	CASSLVKETQYF
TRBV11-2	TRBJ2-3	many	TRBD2	TGTGCCAGCAGCTTAAGCGGGGCGCAGTATTTT	CASSLSGAQYF
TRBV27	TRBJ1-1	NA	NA	TGTGCCAGCAGTTTTGGGGACTCGAACACTGAAGCTTTCTTT	CASSFGDSNTEAFF
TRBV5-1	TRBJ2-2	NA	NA	TGCGCCAGTTCCGACCCCCCCCACGGGGAGCTGTTTTTT	CASSDPPHGELFF
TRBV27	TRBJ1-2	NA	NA	TGTGCCAGCAGTTTAGGGGGAGCCGGGGACTATGGCTACACCTTC	CASSLGGAGDYGYTF
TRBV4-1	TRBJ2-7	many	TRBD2	TGCGCCAGCAGCCAAGACGGTAGCGGGGTCCTCTACGAGCAGTACTTC	CASSQDGSGVLYEQYF
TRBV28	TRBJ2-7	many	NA	TGTGCCAGCAGGTCCGCCCAGGGATCACCCTACGAGCAGTACTTC	CASRSAQGSPYEQYF
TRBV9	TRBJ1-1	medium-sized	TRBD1	TGTGCCAGCACCGTGACAGGGATGAACACTGAAGCTTTCTTT	CASTVTGMNTEAFF